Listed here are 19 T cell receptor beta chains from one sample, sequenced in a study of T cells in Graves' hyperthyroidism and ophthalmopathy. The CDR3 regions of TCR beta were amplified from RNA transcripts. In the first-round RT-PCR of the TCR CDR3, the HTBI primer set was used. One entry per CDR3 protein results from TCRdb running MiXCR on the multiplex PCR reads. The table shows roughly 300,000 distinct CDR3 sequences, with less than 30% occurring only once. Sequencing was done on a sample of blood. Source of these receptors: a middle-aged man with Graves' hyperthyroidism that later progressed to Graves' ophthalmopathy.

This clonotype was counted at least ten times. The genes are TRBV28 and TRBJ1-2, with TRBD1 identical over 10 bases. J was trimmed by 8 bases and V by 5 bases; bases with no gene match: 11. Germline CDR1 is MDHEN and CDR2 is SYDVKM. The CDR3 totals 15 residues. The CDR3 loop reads CASSTLTGGVGGYTF. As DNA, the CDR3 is TGTGCCAGCAGTACCCTGACAGGGGGCGTCGGGGGCTACACCTTC.

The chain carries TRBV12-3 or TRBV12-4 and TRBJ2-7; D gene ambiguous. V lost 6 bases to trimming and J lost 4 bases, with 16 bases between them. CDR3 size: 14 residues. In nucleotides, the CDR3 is TGTGCCAGCAGCCCCCTCTACGGCTCTTACGAGCAGTACTTC. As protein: CASSPLYGSYEQYF.

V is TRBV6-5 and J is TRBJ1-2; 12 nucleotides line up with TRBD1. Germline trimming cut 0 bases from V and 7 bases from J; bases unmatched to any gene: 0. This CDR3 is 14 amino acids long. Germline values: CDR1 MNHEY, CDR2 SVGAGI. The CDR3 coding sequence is TGTGCCAGCAGTTACTCGGGACAGGGGGCTGGCTACACCTTC. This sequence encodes CASSYSGQGAGYTF.

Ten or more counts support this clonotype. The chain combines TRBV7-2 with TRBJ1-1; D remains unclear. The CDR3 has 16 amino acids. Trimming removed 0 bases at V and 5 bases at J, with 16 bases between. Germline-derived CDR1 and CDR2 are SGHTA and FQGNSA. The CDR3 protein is CASSLAGRSLGTEAFF. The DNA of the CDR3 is TGTGCCAGCAGCTTAGCCGGGCGTTCCTTGGGAACTGAAGCTTTCTTT.

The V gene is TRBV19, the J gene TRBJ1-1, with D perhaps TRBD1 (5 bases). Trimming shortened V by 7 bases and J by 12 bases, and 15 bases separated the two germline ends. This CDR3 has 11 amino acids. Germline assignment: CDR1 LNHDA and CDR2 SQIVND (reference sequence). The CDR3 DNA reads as TGTGCCAGTAACCGGGACCGACGGTCTTTCTTT. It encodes CASNRDRRSFF.

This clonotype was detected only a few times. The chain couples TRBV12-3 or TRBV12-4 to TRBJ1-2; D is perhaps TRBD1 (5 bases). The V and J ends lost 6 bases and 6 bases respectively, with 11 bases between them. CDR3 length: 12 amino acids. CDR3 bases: TGTGCCAGCAGGGACCCCAGGGATGGCTACACCTTC. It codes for CASRDPRDGYTF.

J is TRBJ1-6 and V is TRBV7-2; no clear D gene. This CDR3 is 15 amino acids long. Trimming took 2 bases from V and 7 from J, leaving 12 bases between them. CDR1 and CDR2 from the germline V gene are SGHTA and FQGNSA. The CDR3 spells CASSLQLHGNSPLHF. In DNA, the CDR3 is TGTGCCAGCAGCTTACAGTTACACGGAAATTCACCCCTCCACTTT.

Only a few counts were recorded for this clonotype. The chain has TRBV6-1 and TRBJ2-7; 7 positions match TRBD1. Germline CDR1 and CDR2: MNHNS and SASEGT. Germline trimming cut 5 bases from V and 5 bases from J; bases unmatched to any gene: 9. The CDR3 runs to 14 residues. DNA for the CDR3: TGTGCCAGCAGTAGAAACAGGGGAAATCACGAGCAGTACTTC. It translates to CASSRNRGNHEQYF.

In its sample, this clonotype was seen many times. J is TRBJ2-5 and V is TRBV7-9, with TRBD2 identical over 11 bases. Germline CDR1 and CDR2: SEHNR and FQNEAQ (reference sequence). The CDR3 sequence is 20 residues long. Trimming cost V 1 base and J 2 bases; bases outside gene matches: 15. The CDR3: CASSLVDSGLAVVVQETQYF. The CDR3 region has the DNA TGTGCCAGCAGCTTAGTAGACTCGGGACTAGCGGTAGTAGTGCAAGAGACCCAGTACTTC.

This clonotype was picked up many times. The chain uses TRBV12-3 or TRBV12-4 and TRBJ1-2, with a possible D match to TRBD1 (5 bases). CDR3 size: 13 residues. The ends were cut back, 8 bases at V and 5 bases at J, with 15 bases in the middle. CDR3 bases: TGTGCCAGCGATCTTGGGGGGAATTATGGCTACACCTTC. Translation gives CASDLGGNYGYTF.

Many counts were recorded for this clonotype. The CDR3 bases are TGTGCCAGCAGTTTCCCAGATCACTATGGCTACACCTTC. Translating gives CASSFPDHYGYTF. The chain links TRBV12-3 or TRBV12-4 to TRBJ1-2; D uncertain. CDR3 length: 13 amino acids. Between the trimmed V and J ends, which lost 3 bases and 3 bases, there was a span of 8 bases.

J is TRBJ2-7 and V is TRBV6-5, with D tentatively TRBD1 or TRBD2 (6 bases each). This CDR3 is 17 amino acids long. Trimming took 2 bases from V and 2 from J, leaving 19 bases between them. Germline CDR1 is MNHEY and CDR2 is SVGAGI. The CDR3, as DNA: TGTGCCAGCAGTTACCGTTCGGGGGCAGGGGTAACCTACGAGCAGTACTTC. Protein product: CASSYRSGAGVTYEQYF.

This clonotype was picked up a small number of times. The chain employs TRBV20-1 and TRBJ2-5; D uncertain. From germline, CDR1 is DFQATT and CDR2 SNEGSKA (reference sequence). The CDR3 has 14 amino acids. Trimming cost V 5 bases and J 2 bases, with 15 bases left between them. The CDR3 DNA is TGCAGTGCTCCCGGCACGGGCAGGCAAGAGACCCAGTACTTC. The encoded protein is CSAPGTGRQETQYF.

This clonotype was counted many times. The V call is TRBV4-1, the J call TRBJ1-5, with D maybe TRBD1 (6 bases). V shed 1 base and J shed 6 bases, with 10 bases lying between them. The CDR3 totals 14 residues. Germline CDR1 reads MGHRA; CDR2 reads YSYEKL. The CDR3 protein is CASSQGPTGQPQHF. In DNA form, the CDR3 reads TGCGCCAGCAGCCAAGGGCCGACAGGTCAGCCCCAGCATTTT.

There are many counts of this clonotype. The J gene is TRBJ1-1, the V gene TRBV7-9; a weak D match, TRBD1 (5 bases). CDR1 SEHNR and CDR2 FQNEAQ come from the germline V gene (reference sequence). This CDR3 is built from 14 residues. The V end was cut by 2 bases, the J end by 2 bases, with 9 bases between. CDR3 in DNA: TGTGCCAGCAGCTTACAGGGAGATAACACTGAAGCTTTCTTT. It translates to CASSLQGDNTEAFF.

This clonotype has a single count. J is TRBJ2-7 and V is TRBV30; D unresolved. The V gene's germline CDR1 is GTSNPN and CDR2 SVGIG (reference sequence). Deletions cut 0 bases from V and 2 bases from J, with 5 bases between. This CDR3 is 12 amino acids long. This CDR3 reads CAWSVKAYEQYF. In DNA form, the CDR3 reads TGTGCCTGGAGTGTTAAAGCCTACGAGCAGTACTTC.

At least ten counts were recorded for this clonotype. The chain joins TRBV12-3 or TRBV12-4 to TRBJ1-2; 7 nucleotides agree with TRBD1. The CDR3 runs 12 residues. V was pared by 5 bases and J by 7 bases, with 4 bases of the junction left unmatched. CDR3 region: CASSPGQFGYTF. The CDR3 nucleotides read TGTGCCAGCAGTCCGGGACAGTTTGGCTACACCTTC.

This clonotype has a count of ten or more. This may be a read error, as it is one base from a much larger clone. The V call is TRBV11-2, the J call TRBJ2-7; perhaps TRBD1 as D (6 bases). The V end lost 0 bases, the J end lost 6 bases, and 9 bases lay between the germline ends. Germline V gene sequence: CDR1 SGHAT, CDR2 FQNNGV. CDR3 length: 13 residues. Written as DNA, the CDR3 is TGTGCCAGCAGCTTAGATTACAGGGCCGAGCAGTACTTC. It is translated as CASSLDYRAEQYF.

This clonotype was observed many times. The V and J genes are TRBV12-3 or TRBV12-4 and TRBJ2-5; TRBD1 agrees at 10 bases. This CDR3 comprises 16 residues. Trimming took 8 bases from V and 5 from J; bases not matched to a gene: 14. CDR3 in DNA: TGTGCCAGCGGATACTATGACAGGGGGCCGTGGGAGACCCAGTACTTC. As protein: CASGYYDRGPWETQYF.